This is a list of T cell receptor beta chains from one sample in a study of T cell responses to AZD1222 COVID-19 vaccine. TCRdb keeps only in-frame clones here, not all; method: immunoSEQ multiplex PCR. Altogether about 92,000 clones are present, 88% being singletons, with the ten largest covering about a tenth. Sample: peripheral blood, taken on day 0 of MenACWY control vaccination. The receptors shown here come from an adult in good health. The CDR3 runs from the conserved cysteine through the conserved F or W. The D gene is left open where the match is weak. A row's size may be missing; if present it is once, few, many or a size class.

d_call: -; j_call: TRBJ1-6; v_call: TRBV7-2; clone_size: -; cdr3_aa: CASSLGSRPNSPLHF; cdr3_nt: TGTGCCAGCAGCTTAGGAAGCCGCCCTAATTCACCCCTCCACTTT
d_call: TRBD1; j_call: TRBJ1-2; v_call: TRBV7-9; clone_size: -; cdr3_aa: CASSSDRAFHYGYTF; cdr3_nt: TGTGCCAGCAGCTCTGACAGGGCATTTCACTATGGCTACACCTTC
d_call: TRBD1; j_call: TRBJ1-5; v_call: TRBV19; clone_size: once; cdr3_aa: CASSLGTVRNQPQHF; cdr3_nt: TGTGCCAGTAGCCTCGGGACAGTAAGAAATCAGCCCCAGCATTTT
d_call: -; j_call: TRBJ1-2; v_call: TRBV3-1/TRBV3-2; clone_size: -; cdr3_aa: CASSQAETRSYGYTF; cdr3_nt: TGTGCCAGCAGCCAAGCCGAAACCCGCTCCTATGGCTACACCTTC
d_call: TRBD1; j_call: TRBJ1-5; v_call: TRBV19; clone_size: -; cdr3_aa: CASSIVRGIGLNQPQHF; cdr3_nt: TGTGCCAGTAGTATCGTCAGGGGGATTGGGTTAAATCAGCCCCAGCATTTT
d_call: TRBD1; j_call: TRBJ1-5; v_call: TRBV4-2; clone_size: -; cdr3_aa: CASSRSVGTGDQPQHF; cdr3_nt: TGTGCCAGCAGCCGTTCTGTCGGGACAGGGGACCAGCCCCAGCATTTT
d_call: TRBD1; j_call: TRBJ1-4; v_call: TRBV29-1; clone_size: -; cdr3_aa: CSVYRGGVTNEKLFF; cdr3_nt: TGCAGCGTTTACAGGGGTGGCGTAACTAATGAAAAACTGTTTTTT
d_call: TRBD2; j_call: TRBJ2-3; v_call: TRBV14; clone_size: -; cdr3_aa: CASSRLGLADTDTQYF; cdr3_nt: TGTGCCAGCAGCCGGCTGGGACTAGCGGACACAGATACGCAGTATTTT
d_call: -; j_call: TRBJ2-7; v_call: TRBV7-2; clone_size: -; cdr3_aa: CASATSGVSYEQYF; cdr3_nt: TGTGCCAGCGCTACCTCAGGGGTATCCTACGAGCAGTACTTC
d_call: -; j_call: TRBJ1-5; v_call: TRBV7-2; clone_size: -; cdr3_aa: CASSLGGDQPQHF; cdr3_nt: TGTGCCAGCAGCTTAGGTGGCGATCAGCCCCAGCATTTT
d_call: TRBD1; j_call: TRBJ1-2; v_call: TRBV7-2; clone_size: -; cdr3_aa: CASSLDSGTGGGGYTF; cdr3_nt: TGTGCCAGCAGCTTAGATTCTGGGACAGGGGGGGGTGGCTACACCTTC
d_call: -; j_call: TRBJ2-7; v_call: TRBV3-1/TRBV3-2; clone_size: -; cdr3_aa: CASSQGREAPYEQYF; cdr3_nt: TGTGCCAGCAGCCAAGGGAGGGAGGCGCCCTACGAGCAGTACTTC
d_call: -; j_call: TRBJ1-1; v_call: TRBV7-9; clone_size: few; cdr3_aa: CASSLVEEAFF; cdr3_nt: TGTGCCAGCAGCTTAGTAGAAGAAGCTTTCTTT
d_call: -; j_call: TRBJ2-7; v_call: TRBV3-1/TRBV3-2; clone_size: -; cdr3_aa: CASSQGSSYEQYF; cdr3_nt: TGTGCCAGCAGCCAAGGCAGCAGCTACGAGCAGTACTTC
d_call: -; j_call: TRBJ2-7; v_call: TRBV30; clone_size: -; cdr3_aa: CAWSVQDEQYF; cdr3_nt: TGTGCCTGGAGTGTACAGGACGAGCAGTACTTC
d_call: -; j_call: TRBJ2-7; v_call: TRBV5-1; clone_size: -; cdr3_aa: CASSLGSMSGHYEQYF; cdr3_nt: TGCGCCAGCAGCTTGGGGTCCATGTCGGGGCACTACGAGCAGTACTTC
d_call: TRBD1; j_call: TRBJ2-3; v_call: TRBV28; clone_size: few; cdr3_aa: CASSHLGQGTTDTQYF; cdr3_nt: TGTGCCAGCAGCCACCTCGGACAGGGAACCACAGATACGCAGTATTTT
d_call: -; j_call: TRBJ2-2; v_call: TRBV7-7; clone_size: -; cdr3_aa: CASSPYTGELFF; cdr3_nt: TGTGCCAGCAGCCCCTACACCGGGGAGCTGTTTTTT